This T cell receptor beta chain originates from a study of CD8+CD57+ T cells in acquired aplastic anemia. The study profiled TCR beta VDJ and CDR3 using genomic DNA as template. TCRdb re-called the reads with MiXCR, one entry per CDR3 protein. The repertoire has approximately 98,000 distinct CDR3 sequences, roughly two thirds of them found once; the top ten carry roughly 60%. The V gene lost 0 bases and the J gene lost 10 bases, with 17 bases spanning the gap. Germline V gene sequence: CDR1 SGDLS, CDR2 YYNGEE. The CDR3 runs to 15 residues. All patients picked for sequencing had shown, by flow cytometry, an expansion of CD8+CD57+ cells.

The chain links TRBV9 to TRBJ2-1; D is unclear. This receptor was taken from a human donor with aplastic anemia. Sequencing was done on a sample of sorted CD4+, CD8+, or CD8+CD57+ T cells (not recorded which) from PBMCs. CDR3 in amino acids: CASSVVGSIQREQFF. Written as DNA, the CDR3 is TGTGCCAGCAGCGTAGTCGGTAGTATCCAGCGAGAGCAGTTCTTC.